One and the same sample provided the 3 T cell receptor beta chains below, sequenced in a study of T cells in Graves' hyperthyroidism and ophthalmopathy. The TCR beta CDR3 regions underwent amplification using RNA transcripts as the source. The primer set for the first-round RT-PCR of the TCR CDR3 was HTBI. TCRdb itself ran the multiplex PCR reads through MiXCR, one entry per CDR3 protein. The table shows a few hundred thousand distinct CDR3 sequences, with around 42% occurring only once. Material for sequencing was peripheral blood or thyroid tissue (not recorded which). The receptor set was obtained from an adult woman with Graves' disease, either hyperthyroidism or ophthalmopathy (not recorded which).

This clonotype was counted between two and nine times. The chain employs TRBV11-2 and TRBJ1-4, with no clear D. The CDR3 has 14 residues. The germline V gene encodes CDR1 SGHAT and CDR2 FQNNGV. V dropped 2 bases and J dropped 11 bases, with 15 bases sitting between them. This CDR3 is CASSLRAADLKLFF. In DNA, the CDR3 is TGTGCCAGCAGCTTACGAGCAGCGGATCTCAAACTGTTTTTT.

V gene TRBV20-1 combines with J gene TRBJ2-7; 12 bases fit TRBD1. Germline V gene sequence: CDR1 DFQATT, CDR2 SNEGSKA (reference sequence). The CDR3 loop spans 15 amino acids. V shed 4 bases and J 2 bases; nucleotides not matched to a gene: 6. CDR3 region: CSAIPGQGAAYEQYF. The CDR3 DNA reads TGCAGTGCTATACCGGGACAGGGGGCCGCCTACGAGCAGTACTTC.

This clonotype was observed many times. This sequence joins TRBV3-1 and TRBJ2-7; a possible D gene is TRBD2 (5 bases). The CDR3 length is 14 residues. The V and J ends lost 0 bases and 6 bases respectively, with 12 bases between them. Per the germline V gene, CDR1 is LGHDT and CDR2 is YNNKEL (reference sequence). The CDR3 bases are TGTGCCAGCAGCCAAGATCGGTATCGGGGCGAGCAGTACTTC. Residues: CASSQDRYRGEQYF.